This T cell receptor beta chain was sequenced during a study of radiotherapy plus CTLA-4 blockade in lung cancer. As for the study in general: Objective response rate was 15% to 20%; disease control rate, around 31%.

Regarding the study as a whole: Reportedly, early blood T cell clone dynamics best predicted response, with interferon-beta. Expansion in blood of tumor-derived TCR clones was seen after radiotherapy plus ipilimumab.

The table came from immunoSEQ multiplex PCR; TCRdb's copy has only in-frame clones and leaves some out. The sample gives 34,000 or so clones, around 70% of which show up once; roughly 15% is in the top ten. Focal radiation was given together with CTLA-4 blockade (ipilimumab) to patients with chemo-refractory metastatic non-small-cell lung cancer. Germline CDR1 is MNHNS and CDR2 is SASEGT. The CDR3 extends over 14 amino acids. V lost 5 bases to trimming and J lost 3 bases, with 14 bases between them. A word on this clone: The target antigen is unknown.

The sequences come from peripheral blood, collected from a patient treated with radiotherapy plus ipilimumab. The TCR comes from a human donor with non-small cell lung cancer that progressed on radiotherapy plus ipilimumab. This sequence joins TRBV6-1 and TRBJ2-7; possible D gene TRBD2, 5 bases. CDR3 DNA sequence: TGTGCCAGCAGTTCCCGAGAGGGTCTCTACGAGCAGTACTTC. Protein sequence: CASSSREGLYEQYF.